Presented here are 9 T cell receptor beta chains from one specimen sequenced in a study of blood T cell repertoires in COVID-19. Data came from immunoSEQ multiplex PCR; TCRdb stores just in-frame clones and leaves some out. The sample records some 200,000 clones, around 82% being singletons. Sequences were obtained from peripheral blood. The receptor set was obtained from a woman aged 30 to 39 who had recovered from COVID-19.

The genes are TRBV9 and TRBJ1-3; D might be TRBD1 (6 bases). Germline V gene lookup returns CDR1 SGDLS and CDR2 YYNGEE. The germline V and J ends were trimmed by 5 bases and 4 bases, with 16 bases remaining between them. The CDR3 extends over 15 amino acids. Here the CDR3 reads CASRGHRVEGNTIYF. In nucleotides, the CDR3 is TGTGCCAGCAGGGGACATAGGGTCGAAGGAAACACCATATATTTT.

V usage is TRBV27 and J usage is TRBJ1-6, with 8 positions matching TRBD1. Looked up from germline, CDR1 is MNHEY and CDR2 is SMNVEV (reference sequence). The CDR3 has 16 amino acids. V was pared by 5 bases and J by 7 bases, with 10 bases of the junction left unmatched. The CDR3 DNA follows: TGTGCCAGCAGTACCTCCAACAGGGGGATAAATTCACCCCTCCACTTT. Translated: CASSTSNRGINSPLHF.

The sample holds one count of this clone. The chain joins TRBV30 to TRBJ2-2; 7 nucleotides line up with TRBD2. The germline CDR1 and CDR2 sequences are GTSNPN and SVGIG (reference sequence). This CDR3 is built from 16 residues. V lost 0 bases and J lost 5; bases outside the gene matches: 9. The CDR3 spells CAWSVLRGSETGELFF. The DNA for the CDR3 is TGTGCCTGGAGTGTACTTCGCGGGAGCGAAACCGGGGAGCTGTTTTTT.

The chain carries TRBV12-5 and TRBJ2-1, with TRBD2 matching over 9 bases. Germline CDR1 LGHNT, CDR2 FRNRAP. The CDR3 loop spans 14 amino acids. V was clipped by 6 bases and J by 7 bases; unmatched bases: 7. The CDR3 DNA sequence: TGTGCTAGTGGGGGGACTAGCTGGTTGAATGAGCAGTTCTTC. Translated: CASGGTSWLNEQFF.

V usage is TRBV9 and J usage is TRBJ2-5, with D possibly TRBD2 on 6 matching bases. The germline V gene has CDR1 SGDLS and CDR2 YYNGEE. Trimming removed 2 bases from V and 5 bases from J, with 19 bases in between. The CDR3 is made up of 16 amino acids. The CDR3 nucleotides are TGTGCCAGCAGCGTCCACCCAGCGGGTAACTCGGAGACCCAGTACTTC. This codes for CASSVHPAGNSETQYF.

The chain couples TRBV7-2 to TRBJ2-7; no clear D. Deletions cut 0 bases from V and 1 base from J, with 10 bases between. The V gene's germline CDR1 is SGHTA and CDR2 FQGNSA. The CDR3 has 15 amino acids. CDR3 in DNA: TGTGCCAGCAGCTTAGCGGAGATTGTATCCTACGAGCAGTACTTC. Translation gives CASSLAEIVSYEQYF.

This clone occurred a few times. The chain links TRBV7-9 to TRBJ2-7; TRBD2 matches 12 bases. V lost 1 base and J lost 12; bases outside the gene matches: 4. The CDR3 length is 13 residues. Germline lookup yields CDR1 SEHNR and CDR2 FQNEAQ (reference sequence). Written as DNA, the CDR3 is TGTGCCAGCAGCTTAGGGACTAGCGGGGTTTCGTACTTC. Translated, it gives CASSLGTSGVSYF.

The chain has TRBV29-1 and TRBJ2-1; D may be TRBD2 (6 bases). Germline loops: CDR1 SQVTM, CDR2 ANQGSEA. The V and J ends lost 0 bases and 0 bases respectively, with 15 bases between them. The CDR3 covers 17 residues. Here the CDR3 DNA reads TGCAGCGTTGAAGATCCGAATAGCGGAAGCTCCTACAATGAGCAGTTCTTC. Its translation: CSVEDPNSGSSYNEQFF.

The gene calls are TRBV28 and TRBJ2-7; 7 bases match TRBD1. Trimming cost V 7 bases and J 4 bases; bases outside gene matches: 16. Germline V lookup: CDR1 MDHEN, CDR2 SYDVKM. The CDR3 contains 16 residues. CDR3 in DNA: TGTGCCAGCAACCCTATGGGACAGCCCGCGGTTTACGAGCAGTACTTC. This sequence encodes CASNPMGQPAVYEQYF.